This TCR beta chain came from a study of beta chain features in type 1 diabetes. Study results and caveats: All four CD4+ subsets of Type 1 diabetes patients contained TCRB CDR3s that were moderately but significantly shorter.

Averaging around 110 mL, one heparinised blood draw came from each individual donor. Expressed TCRB transcripts were sequenced, since all the RNA that had been isolated was reverse transcribed. Here immunoSEQ multiplex PCR was the method, and the copy in TCRdb shows in-frame clones only, minus some. The sample yields roughly 100,000 clones, under 30% seen once. Worth noting for this clone: Its antigen is as yet unknown.

Germline V CDR1 and CDR2: SEHNR, FQNEAQ (reference sequence). The CDR3 is made up of 13 amino acids. V lost 3 bases and J 5 bases, leaving 10 bases between the germline ends. This chain joins TRBV7-9 and TRBJ1-1; weak D call: TRBD1 (6 bases). This sequence originates from a woman in her late teens or twenties with type 1 diabetes. Sequenced sample: central memory CD4+ T cells from blood. As DNA, the CDR3 is TGTGCCAGCAGCTTGGAGGGGGGGACTGAAGCTTTCTTT. Amino acid sequence: CASSLEGGTEAFF.